This T cell receptor (beta chain) was recovered during a study of T cells after yellow fever vaccination. The study's findings and limits: Of the clonotypes, a small share occurred in both CD4 and CD8 compartments. Repertoires sorted by FACS could include abundant clonotypes that are contaminants from the bulk population.

This clonotype was recorded a few times. Antigen unknown. TCRdb used MiXCR to reprocess the 5' RACE reads, holding one entry per CDR3 protein. The table lists about 210,000 distinct CDR3 sequences, about 3% of them singletons. The germline V and J ends were trimmed by 8 bases and 4 bases, with 17 bases remaining between them. This CDR3 contains 14 residues. CDR1 is SNHLY and CDR2 is FYNNEI in the germline V gene. The rearrangement uses TRBV2 and TRBJ2-5, with D possibly being TRBD2 (6 bases). This TCR derives from a man aged 18 to 35 who received the YFV17D yellow fever vaccine. The material was CD4+ T cells sorted from PBMCs, obtained 10 days after the yellow fever booster vaccination. This CDR3 is CASGRRGPRETQYF. CDR3 bases: TGTGCCAGCGGGAGGAGGGGCCCGCGAGAGACCCAGTACTTC.